The present T cell receptor beta chain was sequenced within a study of patients and donors after allogeneic stem cell transplantation. The CDR3 sequence is 16 residues long. Trimming cost V 2 bases and J 4 bases, with 15 bases left between them. Each CDR3 protein gets one entry after TCRdb re-called the RT-PCR reads with MiXCR. The table includes 800,000 to 1,000,000 distinct CDR3 sequences, 18% detected once. This sequence was found in a human donor who was either an allogeneic HSCT recipient or a stem cell or donor lymphocyte infusion donor (not recorded which). It is not recorded whose cells these are; they may come from a transplant donor. Material for sequencing was blood, either unsorted or a sorted T cell fraction (not recorded which). This chain joins TRBV12-3 or TRBV12-4 and TRBJ2-1; D unresolved. The CDR3 DNA is TGTGCCAGCAGTTTAAGCAGTAGTAGAATTTACAATGAGCAGTTCTTC. Translating gives CASSLSSSRIYNEQFF.